The next 32 T cell receptor beta chains were all read from a single sample in a study of neoadjuvant anti-PD-1 for oral cavity cancer. The sample's time point: after neoadjuvant nivolumab, at surgical resection. Sequenced by immunoSEQ multiplex PCR; TCRdb stores in-frame clones only, minus some. Of approximately 15,000 clones listed, around 70% were seen once; the top ten hold almost 3%. This specimen consisted of PBMCs, obtained after nivolumab (anti-PD-1) treatment. These receptors came from a person aged 35-79 years with oral cavity squamous cell carcinoma.

The V gene is TRBV27, the J gene TRBJ2-7; D gene ambiguous. The CDR3 is 13 amino acids. Trimming removed 2 bases at V and 1 base at J, with 6 bases between. The germline gives CDR1 MNHEY, CDR2 SMNVEV (reference sequence). In DNA, the CDR3 is TGTGCCAGCAGTTTAGGGCTTTCCTACGAGCAGTACTTC. Translation gives CASSLGLSYEQYF.

The sample holds one count of this clone. Here the CDR3 reads CASSPGRGGETQYF. Written as DNA, the CDR3 is TGTGCCAGCAGCCCCGGCCGGGGAGGAGAGACCCAGTACTTC. The rearrangement joins TRBV5-8 to TRBJ2-5; TRBD2 is a possible D gene (6 bases). The CDR3 runs 14 residues. Germline CDR1 and CDR2: SGHTS and YDEGEE. The V end was cut by 4 bases, the J end by 4 bases, with 14 bases between.

This clone was counted a few times. This rearrangement joins TRBV5-6 to TRBJ2-5, with a possible D match to TRBD1 (6 bases). V was clipped by 3 bases and J by 5 bases, with 14 bases between them. The CDR3 runs 14 residues. CDR1 SGHDT and CDR2 YYEEEE come from the germline V gene. The CDR3 protein is CASSSQGPGETQYF. The CDR3 nucleotides are TGTGCCAGCAGCTCACAGGGCCCGGGGGAGACCCAGTACTTC.

This clone was seen a handful of times. The V and J genes are TRBV9 and TRBJ2-2, with 8 bases fitting TRBD1. The CDR3 contains 15 residues. V lost 4 bases and J lost 3; bases outside the gene matches: 5. Germline V gene lookup returns CDR1 SGDLS and CDR2 YYNGEE. Written as DNA, the CDR3 is TGTGCCAGCAGCCAGGCAGGGGGCTACACCGGGGAGCTGTTTTTT. Its protein is CASSQAGGYTGELFF.

The V and J genes are TRBV29-1 and TRBJ2-3, with TRBD2 identical over 10 bases. After removal of 1 base from V and 0 bases from J, the junction contained 4 bases not matched to a gene. CDR1 is SQVTM and CDR2 is ANQGSEA in the germline V gene. This CDR3 has 16 residues. The CDR3 DNA follows: TGCAGCGTTGAAGTTACTAGCGGGACTAGCACAGATACGCAGTATTTT. Its protein product is CSVEVTSGTSTDTQYF.

This chain connects TRBV4-1 to TRBJ1-5; D possibly corresponds to TRBD1 (5 bases). Germline V CDR1 and CDR2: MGHRA, YSYEKL. Between the trimmed V and J ends, which lost 2 bases and 1 base, there was a span of 12 bases. The CDR3 sequence is 16 residues long. CDR3 region: CASSQPGGYSNQPQHF. The CDR3 coding sequence is TGCGCCAGCAGCCAACCTGGGGGTTACAGCAATCAGCCCCAGCATTTT.

The V call is TRBV6-1, the J call TRBJ1-5; no definite D call. V lost 3 bases and J lost 2, with 11 bases in between. Germline V lookup: CDR1 MNHNS, CDR2 SASEGT. The length of the CDR3 is 15 residues. CDR3 region: CASSETWVGNQPQHF. The CDR3 coding sequence is TGTGCCAGCAGTGAGACGTGGGTGGGCAATCAGCCCCAGCATTTT.

V gene TRBV5-1 combines with J gene TRBJ2-7, with TRBD2 identical over 8 bases. This CDR3 comprises 16 residues. Germline V gene data show CDR1 as SGHRS and CDR2 as YFSETQ. Trimming at V came to 0 bases and at J to 2 bases, leaving 7 bases not matched to a gene. This CDR3 reads CASSLALGGRPYEQYF. In DNA, the CDR3 is TGCGCCAGCAGCTTGGCCCTAGGCGGGAGGCCCTACGAGCAGTACTTC.

The table lists this clone with a few counts. The rearrangement links TRBV11-1 to TRBJ1-2; D remains unclear. Germline V gene sequence: CDR1 SGHAT, CDR2 FQDESV (reference sequence). V was shortened by 5 bases and J by 6 bases, with 16 bases between the two germline ends. The CDR3 is made up of 14 amino acids. CDR3 sequence: CASSQGGSVDGYTF. CDR3 DNA: TGTGCCAGCAGCCAAGGTGGCAGTGTGGATGGCTACACCTTC. The full variable domain, rest sourced from reference TRBV11-1 and TRBJ1-2, is EAEVAQSPRYKITEKSQAVAFWCDPISGHATLYWYRQILGQGPELLVQFQDESVVDDSQLPKDRFSAERLKGVDSTLKIQPAELGDSAMYLCASSQGGSVDGYTFGSGTRLTVV.

The rearrangement joins TRBV5-6 to TRBJ2-7; a weak D match, TRBD2 (5 bases). Trimming took off 3 bases at V and 4 bases at J, with 5 bases between the two ends. The germline gives CDR1 SGHDT, CDR2 YYEEEE. The CDR3 covers 11 residues. This chain's CDR3 is CASSWEYEQYF. Written as DNA, the CDR3 is TGTGCCAGCAGCTGGGAGTACGAGCAGTACTTC.

This clone showed up just a few times. The CDR3 spells CASSPDQNTEAFF. As DNA, the CDR3 is TGTGCCAGCTCCCCCGATCAGAACACTGAAGCTTTCTTT. The J gene is TRBJ1-1, the V gene TRBV18; D gene uncertain. There are 13 residues in the CDR3. The V end lost 6 bases, the J end lost 1 base, and 9 bases lay between the germline ends. Germline CDR1 KGHSH, CDR2 LQKENI.

V is TRBV2 and J is TRBJ2-2, with TRBD1 matching 7 bases. CDR1 and CDR2 (germline): SNHLY, FYNNEI. The CDR3 contains 14 residues. The V segment lost 4 bases and the J segment 1 base; nucleotides outside the gene matches: 0. DNA of the CDR3: TGTGCCAGCAGTGGGGACAGGAACACCGGGGAGCTGTTTTTT. Its translation: CASSGDRNTGELFF.

The chain carries TRBV7-9 and TRBJ1-1; D uncertain. This CDR3 is 15 amino acids long. Per the germline V gene, CDR1 is SEHNR and CDR2 is FQNEAQ (reference sequence). V was clipped by 1 base and J by 5 bases, with 14 bases between them. CDR3 region: CASSLGEGRGTEAFF. The CDR3, as DNA: TGTGCCAGCAGCTTAGGGGAGGGAAGAGGGACTGAAGCTTTCTTT. Full variable domain (missing parts from reference TRBV7-9 and TRBJ1-1): DTGVSQNPRHKITKRGQNVTFRCDPISEHNRLYWYRQTLGQGPEFLTYFQNEAQLEKSRLLSDRFSAERPKGSFSTLEIQRTEQGDSAMYLCASSLGEGRGTEAFFGQGTRLTVV.

The chain couples TRBV4-2 to TRBJ1-3; TRBD1 matches at 8 bases. Trimming removed 3 bases from V and 6 bases from J; junction bases left unmatched: 7. The CDR3 extends over 15 amino acids. Per the germline V gene, CDR1 is LGHNA and CDR2 is YNFKEQ. Here the CDR3 reads CASSHGGQGQNTIYF. CDR3 DNA: TGTGCCAGCAGCCATGGCGGACAGGGCCAAAACACCATATATTTT.

This clone turned up a few times. The chain joins TRBV19 to TRBJ2-7; 10 nucleotides align to TRBD1. CDR3 size: 15 residues. J was trimmed by 3 bases and V by 3 bases; bases with no gene match: 5. Germline values: CDR1 LNHDA, CDR2 SQIVND (reference sequence). The CDR3 DNA follows: TGTGCCAGTAGTATCCCGGGACAGGGGCTCTACGAGCAGTACTTC. This translates into CASSIPGQGLYEQYF.

The chain employs TRBV4-2 and TRBJ2-5; 11 bases map to TRBD2. The J segment lost 2 bases and the V segment lost 0 bases, leaving 2 bases of the junction unmatched. Germline V gives CDR1 LGHNA, CDR2 YNFKEQ. The CDR3 has 16 amino acids. This CDR3 reads CASSQDSGRVQETQYF. The CDR3 DNA sequence: TGTGCCAGCAGCCAAGATAGCGGGAGGGTACAAGAGACCCAGTACTTC.

This clone has a handful of counts. The rearrangement uses TRBV28 and TRBJ2-1, with 7 nucleotides matching TRBD2. The J segment lost 3 bases and the V segment lost 8 bases, leaving 13 bases of the junction unmatched. Germline lookup yields CDR1 MDHEN and CDR2 SYDVKM. The CDR3 sequence is 16 residues long. CDR3 nucleotide sequence: TGTGCCAGCGCACGAATCCGGGACTACTTCTACAATGAGCAGTTCTTC. Its translation is CASARIRDYFYNEQFF. Supplemented by reference TRBV28 and TRBJ2-1, the full variable domain reads DVKVTQSSRYLVKRTGEKVFLECVQDMDHENMFWYRQDPGLGLRLIYFSYDVKMKEKGDIPEGYSVSREKKERFSLILESASTNQTSMYLCASARIRDYFYNEQFFGPGTRLTVL.

The rearrangement links TRBV28 to TRBJ2-1; 9 bases are shared with TRBD1. With 6 bases clipped from V and 12 bases from J, the junction kept 6 bases outside the gene matches. Germline assignment: CDR1 MDHEN and CDR2 SYDVKM. The CDR3 is 12 residues long. CDR3 coding DNA: TGTGCCAGCAGAGCGACAGGGGGAGCGCAGTTCTTC. It encodes CASRATGGAQFF.

The chain combines TRBV30 with TRBJ2-2, with a possible D match to TRBD1 (5 bases). Trimming stripped 3 bases from V and 6 bases from J, with 11 bases between. Per germline, CDR1 GTSNPN and CDR2 SVGIG (reference sequence). CDR3 length: 13 amino acids. CDR3 in DNA: TGTGCCTGGAGGGGGCTAGGTGCCGGGGAGCTGTTTTTT. Its translation is CAWRGLGAGELFF.

The gene calls are TRBV30 and TRBJ2-5; D remains ambiguous. CDR1 and CDR2 (germline): GTSNPN, SVGIG (reference sequence). CDR3 length equals 11 residues. Trimming stripped 1 base from V and 2 bases from J, with 2 bases between. The DNA of the CDR3 is TGTGCCTGGAGTGCTCAAGAGACCCAGTACTTC. It yields the protein CAWSAQETQYF.

The chain joins TRBV5-1 to TRBJ2-7, with unresolved D. The CDR3 spans 14 residues. Trimming removed 3 bases at V and 2 bases at J, with 12 bases between. Germline V CDR1 and CDR2: SGHRS, YFSETQ. The CDR3 loop reads CASSSTGSAYEQYF. In nucleotides, the CDR3 is TGCGCCAGCAGCTCGACCGGCTCGGCCTACGAGCAGTACTTC.

This clone came up once. The V and J genes are TRBV28 and TRBJ1-3, with D possibly TRBD1 on 5 matching bases. The germline gives CDR1 MDHEN, CDR2 SYDVKM. Trimming took 4 bases from V and 0 from J, leaving 10 bases between them. The CDR3 covers 15 residues. CDR3: CASSSPTVSGNTIYF. DNA of the CDR3: TGTGCCAGCAGTTCGCCGACAGTCTCTGGAAACACCATATATTTT.

The chain uses TRBV13 and TRBJ1-3; D not certain. This CDR3 is built from 16 residues. In germline, CDR1 is PRHDT, CDR2 FYEKMQ (reference sequence). V was trimmed by 5 bases and J by 0 bases, leaving 14 bases between them. The CDR3 region has the DNA TGTGCCAGCAGCCTTATGGGCGGCCGCTCTGGAAACACCATATATTTT. Protein: CASSLMGGRSGNTIYF.

This chain uses TRBV28 with TRBJ2-5, with TRBD1 matching 7 bases. The CDR3 consists of 16 residues. The V gene end was trimmed by 6 bases and the J gene end by 1 base; junction bases not matched to a gene: 11. CDR1 and CDR2 (germline): MDHEN, SYDVKM. The CDR3 DNA reads as TGTGCCAGCAGGCCCGGACTGACAGGGCCCCAAGAGACCCAGTACTTC. Protein: CASRPGLTGPQETQYF.

The chain carries TRBV28 and TRBJ1-4; 9 nucleotides match TRBD1. CDR3 length: 14 residues. Germline CDR1 MDHEN, CDR2 SYDVKM. J gave up 8 bases and V 5 bases, and 6 bases lay outside the gene matches. DNA of the CDR3: TGTGCCAGCAGTCTACAGGGGGCGAGGGAAAAACTGTTTTTT. This sequence encodes CASSLQGAREKLFF.

This rearrangement joins TRBV5-4 to TRBJ1-3; D is perhaps TRBD1 (5 bases). The CDR3 spans 15 residues. Germline values: CDR1 SGHNT, CDR2 YYREEE (reference sequence). Trimming stripped 5 bases from V and 0 bases from J, with 12 bases between. This CDR3 is CASSQGANSGNTIYF. In nucleotides, the CDR3 is TGTGCCAGCAGTCAGGGAGCGAACTCTGGAAACACCATATATTTT.

The chain links TRBV6-1 to TRBJ2-5; D is unclear. CDR1 is MNHNS and CDR2 is SASEGT in the germline V gene. This CDR3 has 14 amino acids. V lost 1 base and J lost 3, with 9 bases in between. This chain's CDR3 is CASSEVSAKETQYF. CDR3 sequence (DNA): TGTGCCAGCAGTGAAGTTTCAGCTAAAGAGACCCAGTACTTC.

There are a few counts of this clone. The chain carries TRBV2 and TRBJ2-7, with D hard to call. The V end was cut by 9 bases, the J end by 0 bases, with 9 bases between. The CDR3 sequence is 12 residues long. Germline V gene data show CDR1 as SNHLY and CDR2 as FYNNEI. The CDR3 DNA reads as TGTGCCAGTTTAGGAAGCTCCTACGAGCAGTACTTC. It codes for CASLGSSYEQYF.

The gene calls are TRBV19 and TRBJ1-2; TRBD1 matches at 7 bases. From germline, CDR1 is LNHDA and CDR2 SQIVND (reference sequence). V trimming: 4 bases; J trimming: 8 bases; junction bases outside the gene matches: 4. The CDR3 sequence is 12 residues long. The CDR3 sequence: CASSTSGGGYTF. CDR3 sequence (DNA): TGTGCCAGTAGTACCTCAGGGGGAGGCTACACCTTC.

The chain uses TRBV11-1 and TRBJ2-3; 7 nucleotides match TRBD1. Germline trimming cut 5 bases from V and 8 bases from J; bases unmatched to any gene: 10. Germline-derived CDR1 and CDR2 are SGHAT and FQDESV (reference sequence). The CDR3 length is 14 residues. CDR3 in DNA: TGTGCCAGCAGCCCCGCCCCGGCAGGGGGTACGCAGTATTTT. This gives the protein CASSPAPAGGTQYF.

The chain uses TRBV6-1 and TRBJ1-1; 8 nucleotides match TRBD1. This CDR3 spans 16 amino acids. In germline, CDR1 is MNHNS, CDR2 SASEGT. Trimming cost V 0 bases and J 1 base; bases outside gene matches: 4. CDR3 sequence (DNA): TGTGCCAGCAGTGAAGCTTGGACAGGGAAGAACACTGAAGCTTTCTTT. Encoded protein: CASSEAWTGKNTEAFF.

CDR3 sequence reads: CASSRTVENEKLFF. Here the CDR3 DNA reads TGTGCCAGCAGTCGGACGGTAGAGAATGAAAAACTGTTTTTT. V and J are TRBV25-1 and TRBJ1-4, with unresolved D. CDR1 and CDR2 from the germline V gene are MGHDK and SYGVNS. There are 14 residues in the CDR3. V dropped 5 bases and J dropped 5 bases, with 12 bases sitting between them.